This TCR beta chain was sequenced during a study of long-term antiretroviral therapy in people with HIV. Survey level was the resolution at which the v3.0 immunoSEQ assay ran. Clones were sequenced by immunoSEQ multiplex PCR, and TCRdb holds only the in-frame ones, with some missing. The table shows around 23,000 clones, with 81% occurring only once. Until DNA extraction, the samples held between about 1-10 million cryopreserved PBMC. The CDR3 contains 13 residues. Germline assignment: CDR1 LNHDA and CDR2 SQIVND (reference sequence). Trimming shortened V by 1 base and J by 5 bases, and 6 bases separated the two germline ends. Findings and limits, study-wide: ART was followed by higher diversity that remained below transplant donor controls. Whichever time point was examined, clones expanded before ART dominated the repertoire.

About this clone: Its antigen is not identified.

The TCR sequence derives from a young man with HIV. The material was unsorted PBMCs, obtained 4.4 years after starting antiretroviral therapy. V is TRBV19 and J is TRBJ2-1, with D perhaps matching TRBD1 (5 bases). Here the CDR3 reads CASSIGGDNEQFF. The DNA of the CDR3 is TGTGCCAGTAGTATAGGGGGCGACAATGAGCAGTTCTTC.